This T cell receptor (beta chain) was found in a study of blood T cell repertoires in COVID-19. Study-wide background: Italy, Spain and the United States were the sources of the convalescent and acute COVID-19 samples. T cells, B-cell-depleted T cells, or PBMCs supplied cDNA or gDNA.

Per the authors' pipeline: Cell counts per sample came from amplifying reference gene primers. Sequencing used immunoSEQ multiplex PCR; TCRdb keeps in-frame clones, though not all of them. Clone size and V and J calls were adopted from that table, with D and trimming inferred from the DNA. The top ten clones hold about 12% of a sample with 90,000 to 150,000 clones, 82% of them seen once. Germline CDR1 and CDR2: MNHNS and SASEGT. Unmatched junction bases numbered 14, after V lost 1 base and J lost 2 bases. The CDR3 sequence is 18 residues long. This chain uses TRBV6-1 with TRBJ2-7; 7 nucleotides match TRBD1. The sequencing sample was made of peripheral blood. The origin of this receptor is a human donor in a cohort sampled during active COVID-19. The CDR3 DNA follows: TGTGCCAGCAGTGAAGGGGTCGGACGGACAGGACGAACCTACGAGCAGTACTTC. It specifies CASSEGVGRTGRTYEQYF.